The source of this TCR beta chain is a study of shared clonotypes between healthy human individuals. Study-wide results and caveats: Naive subsets, compared against memory subsets, generally had larger estimated richness values.

Over several immunoSEQ plates, each subset's genomic DNA was distributed in even portions. Libraries were prepared by immunoSEQ multiplex PCR; TCRdb keeps only in-frame clonotypes and omits some of them. The sample holds some 2,400,000 clones; approximately 96% are singletons and the top ten take around 0.13%. Donors comprised healthy HIV-negative adults lacking recent acute infections or vaccinations. A word on this clone: Its specificity is unknown.

CDR3 length: 12 amino acids. The V end lost 5 bases, the J end lost 0 bases, and 8 bases lay between the germline ends. Germline V gene lookup returns CDR1 GTSNPN and CDR2 SVGIG (reference sequence). The rearrangement uses TRBV30 and TRBJ2-7; no clear D gene. Sequenced material: naive CD4+ T cells sorted from blood. Subset: CD45RA+ positively selected. This TCR was sampled from a man between 18 and 29 years old in good health. The CDR3 bases are TGTGCCTGGGGCATGAGCTCCTACGAGCAGTACTTC. Its translation is CAWGMSSYEQYF.